This T cell receptor beta chain derives from a study of control samples from healthy donors and cancer patients. Germline V gene sequence: CDR1 LNHDA, CDR2 SQIVND (reference sequence). The V gene lost 7 bases and the J gene lost 7 bases, with 14 bases spanning the gap. This CDR3 spans 13 amino acids. This clone was counted once. The repertoire was sequenced with immunoSEQ multiplex PCR; TCRdb's copy has only in-frame clones and lacks some. The sample shows 90,000 to 110,000 clones, about 83% of them seen only once. This receptor was identified in a woman between 50 and 59 years old in good health. Specimen: blood. The chain has TRBV19 and TRBJ1-5; weak D call: TRBD1 (5 bases). The CDR3 DNA reads TGTGCCAGTAATGGGGGAAGATGGCAGCCCCAGCATTTT. This codes for CASNGGRWQPQHF.